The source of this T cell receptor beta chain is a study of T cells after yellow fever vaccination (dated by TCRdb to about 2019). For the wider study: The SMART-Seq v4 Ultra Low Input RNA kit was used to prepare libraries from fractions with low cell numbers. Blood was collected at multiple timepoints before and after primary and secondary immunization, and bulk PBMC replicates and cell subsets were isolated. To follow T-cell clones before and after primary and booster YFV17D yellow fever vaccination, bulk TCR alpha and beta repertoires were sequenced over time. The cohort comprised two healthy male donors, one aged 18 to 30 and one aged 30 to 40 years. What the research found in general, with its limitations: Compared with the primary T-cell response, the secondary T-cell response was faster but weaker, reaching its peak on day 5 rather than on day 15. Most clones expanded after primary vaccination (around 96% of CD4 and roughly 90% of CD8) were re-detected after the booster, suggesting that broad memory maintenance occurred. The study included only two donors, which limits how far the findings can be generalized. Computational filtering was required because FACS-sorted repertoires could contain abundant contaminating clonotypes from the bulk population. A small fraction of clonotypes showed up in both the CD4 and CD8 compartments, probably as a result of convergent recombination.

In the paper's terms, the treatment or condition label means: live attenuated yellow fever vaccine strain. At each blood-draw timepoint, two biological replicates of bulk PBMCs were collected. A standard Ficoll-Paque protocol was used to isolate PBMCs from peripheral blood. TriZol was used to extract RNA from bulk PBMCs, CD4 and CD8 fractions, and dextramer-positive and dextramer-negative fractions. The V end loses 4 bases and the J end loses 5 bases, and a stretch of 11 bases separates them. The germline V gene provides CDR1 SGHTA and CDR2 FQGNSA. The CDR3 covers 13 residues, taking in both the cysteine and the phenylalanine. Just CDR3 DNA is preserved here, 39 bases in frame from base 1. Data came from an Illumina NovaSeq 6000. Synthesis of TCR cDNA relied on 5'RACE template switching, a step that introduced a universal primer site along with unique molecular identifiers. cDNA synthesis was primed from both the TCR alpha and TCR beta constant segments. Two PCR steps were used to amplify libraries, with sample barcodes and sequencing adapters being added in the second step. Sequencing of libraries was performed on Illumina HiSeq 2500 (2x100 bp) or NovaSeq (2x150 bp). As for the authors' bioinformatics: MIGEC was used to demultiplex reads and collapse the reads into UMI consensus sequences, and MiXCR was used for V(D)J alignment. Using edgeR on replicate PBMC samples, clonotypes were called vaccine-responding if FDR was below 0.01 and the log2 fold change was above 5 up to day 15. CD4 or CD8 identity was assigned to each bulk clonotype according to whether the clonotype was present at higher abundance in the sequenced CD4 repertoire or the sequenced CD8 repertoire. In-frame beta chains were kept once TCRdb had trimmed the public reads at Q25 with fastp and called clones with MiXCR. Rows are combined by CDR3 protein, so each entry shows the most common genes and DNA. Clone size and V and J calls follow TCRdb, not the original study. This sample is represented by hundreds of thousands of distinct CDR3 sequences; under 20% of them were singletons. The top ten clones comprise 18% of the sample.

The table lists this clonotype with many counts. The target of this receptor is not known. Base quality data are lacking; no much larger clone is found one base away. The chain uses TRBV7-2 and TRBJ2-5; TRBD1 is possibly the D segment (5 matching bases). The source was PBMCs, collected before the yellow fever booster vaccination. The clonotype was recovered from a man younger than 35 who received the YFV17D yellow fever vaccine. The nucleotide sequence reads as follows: TGTGCCAGCAGCTCGAACAAGGGGGAGACCCAGTACTTC. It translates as CASSSNKGETQYF. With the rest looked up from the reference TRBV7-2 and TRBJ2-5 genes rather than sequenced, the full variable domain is GAGVSQSPSNKVTEKGKDVELRCDPISGHTALYWYRQSLGQGLEFLIYFQGNSAPDKSGLPSDRFSAERTGGSVSTLTIQRTQQEDSAVYLCASSSNKGETQYFGPGTRLLVL.